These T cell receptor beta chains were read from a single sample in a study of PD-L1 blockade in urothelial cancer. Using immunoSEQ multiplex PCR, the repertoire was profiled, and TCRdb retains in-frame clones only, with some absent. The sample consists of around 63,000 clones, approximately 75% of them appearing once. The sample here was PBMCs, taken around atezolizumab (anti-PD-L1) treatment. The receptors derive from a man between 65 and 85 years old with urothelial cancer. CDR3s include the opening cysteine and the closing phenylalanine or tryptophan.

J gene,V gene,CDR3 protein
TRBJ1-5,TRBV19,CASSSQGPSNQPQHF
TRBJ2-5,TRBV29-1,CSVLIDGETQYF
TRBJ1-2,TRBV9,CASTTGGGFGYTF
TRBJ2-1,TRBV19,CASSDGDYNEQFF
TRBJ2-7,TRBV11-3,CASSKAPRVPYEQYF
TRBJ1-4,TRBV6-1,CASSESISGTGGEKLFF
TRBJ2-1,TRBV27,CASSLLGGPKIQFF
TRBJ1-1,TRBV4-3,CASNRDGNTEAFF
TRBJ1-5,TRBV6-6,CASSYLGELGNQPQHF
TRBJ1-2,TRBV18,CASSPETGSSIWGYTF
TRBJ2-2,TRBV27,CASSLGAGVISGELFF
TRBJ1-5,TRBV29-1,CSVEEPDPPERRSNQPQHF
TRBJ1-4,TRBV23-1,CASIEGRTNEKLFF
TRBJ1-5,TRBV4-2,CASSQESGWNQPQHF
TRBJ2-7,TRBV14,CASSQELAGFYEQYF